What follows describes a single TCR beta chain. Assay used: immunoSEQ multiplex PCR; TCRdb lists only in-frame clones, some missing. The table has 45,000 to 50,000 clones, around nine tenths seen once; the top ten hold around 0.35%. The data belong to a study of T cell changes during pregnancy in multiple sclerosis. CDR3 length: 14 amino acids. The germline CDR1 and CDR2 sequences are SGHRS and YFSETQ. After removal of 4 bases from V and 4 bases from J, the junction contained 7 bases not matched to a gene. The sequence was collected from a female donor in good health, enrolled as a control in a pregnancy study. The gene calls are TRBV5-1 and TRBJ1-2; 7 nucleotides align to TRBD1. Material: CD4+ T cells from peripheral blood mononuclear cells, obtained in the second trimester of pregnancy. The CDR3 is CASSNGQEIYGYTF. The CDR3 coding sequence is TGCGCCAGCAGCAATGGACAGGAGATCTATGGCTACACCTTC.